The 19 T cell receptor beta chains given below trace back to one sample, sequenced in a study of beta chain features in type 1 diabetes. TCRB transcripts that were expressed got sequenced, as all of the isolated RNA had been reverse transcribed. Here immunoSEQ multiplex PCR was the method, and the copy in TCRdb shows in-frame clones only, minus some. The top ten hold roughly 1% of the sample, which has about 290,000 clones, under 8.5% seen once. The sample comprised central memory CD4+ T cells from blood. The receptors were gathered from a woman between 18 and 30 years old in good health.

This chain connects TRBV14 to TRBJ2-2; 10 bases map to TRBD2. The ends lost 1 base at V and 3 bases at J; junction bases unmatched: 2. This CDR3 region has 16 residues. Germline-derived CDR1 and CDR2 are SGHDN and FVKESK. CDR3 amino acids: CASSQASGGYTGELFF. Here the CDR3 DNA reads TGTGCCAGCAGCCAAGCTAGCGGGGGATACACCGGGGAGCTGTTTTTT.

This chain joins TRBV10-3 and TRBJ1-6; maybe TRBD1 (6 bases). Trimming removed 4 bases from V and 10 bases from J, with 17 bases in between. Germline assignment: CDR1 ENHRY and CDR2 SYGVKD. The CDR3 is made up of 15 amino acids. CDR3: CAISAVQGVNSPLHF. The CDR3, as DNA: TGTGCCATCAGTGCGGTACAGGGAGTTAACTCACCCCTCCACTTT.

This clone was detected only a few times. J is TRBJ1-2 and V is TRBV29-1, with a weak D call TRBD1 (5 bases). The length of the CDR3 is 14 residues. Trimming cost V 6 bases and J 0 bases, with 14 bases left between them. Looked up from germline, CDR1 is SQVTM and CDR2 is ANQGSEA. CDR3 in amino acids: CSVHQGTANYGYTF. DNA for the CDR3: TGCAGCGTCCATCAGGGCACGGCTAACTATGGCTACACCTTC.

The chain couples TRBV21-1 to TRBJ1-5; TRBD1, the table's D call, lacks a check against the DNA. TRBV21-1 is a known pseudogene. This CDR3 has 15 residues. CDR3 loop: CASSKPRLGNQPQHF. The CDR3 DNA is TGTGCCAGCAGCAAACCCAGGTTAGGCAATCAGCCCCAGCATTTT.

In its sample, this clone was seen a few times. This rearrangement joins TRBV5-1 to TRBJ1-1; tentatively, D is TRBD1 (5 bases). Trimming removed 4 bases at V and 7 bases at J, with 17 bases between. The CDR3 has 14 residues. Germline loops: CDR1 SGHRS, CDR2 YFSETQ. The CDR3 sequence: CASSTGQPDSEAFF. The CDR3 nucleotides are TGCGCCAGCAGCACTGGCCAACCCGACAGTGAAGCTTTCTTT.

J is TRBJ1-2 and V is TRBV6-6; tentatively, D is TRBD1 (6 bases). The CDR3 totals 14 residues. V was cut by 6 bases and J by 6 bases, with 17 bases left in between. CDR1 MNHNY and CDR2 SVGAGI come from the germline V gene (reference sequence). The CDR3 spells CASSHKNRADGYTF. The CDR3 DNA sequence: TGTGCCAGCAGCCACAAGAACAGGGCCGATGGCTACACCTTC.

In the case of this clone: A much larger clonotype is one base distant, so this may be a read error. The chain employs TRBV2 and TRBJ2-2, with no clear D. The CDR3 runs to 12 residues. Deletions cut 5 bases from V and 6 bases from J, with 7 bases between. Germline V gene data show CDR1 as SNHLY and CDR2 as FYNNEI. CDR3 sequence (DNA): TGTGCCAGCAGTTTAATCGCCGGGGAGCTGTTTTTT. Amino acids: CASSLIAGELFF. Drawing the rest from reference TRBV2 and TRBJ2-2, the complete variable domain is EPEVTQTPSHQVTQMGQEVILRCVPISNHLYFYWYRQILGQKVEFLVSFYNNEISEKSEIFDDQFSVERPDGSNFTLKIRSTKLEDSAMYFCASSLIAGELFFGEGSRLTVL.

In its sample, this clone was seen a few times. The chain is built from TRBV30 and TRBJ1-1; tentatively, D is TRBD1 (5 bases). Trimming removed 0 bases at V and 11 bases at J, with 10 bases between. The CDR3 covers 11 residues. The germline V gene has CDR1 GTSNPN and CDR2 SVGIG (reference sequence). CDR3: CAWSVRGKAFF. Written as DNA, the CDR3 is TGTGCCTGGAGTGTACGGGGCAAGGCTTTCTTT.

This clone has just a few counts. The chain joins TRBV6-5 to TRBJ1-4, with 7 bases aligning to TRBD1. The ends lost 2 bases at V and 8 bases at J; junction bases unmatched: 8. Germline V CDR1 and CDR2: MNHEY, SVGAGI. CDR3 length: 15 amino acids. DNA of the CDR3: TGTGCCAGCAGTTACCAGGGCAGGGGGGTCGAAAAACTGTTTTTT. Protein product: CASSYQGRGVEKLFF.

This clone has only a few counts. The CDR3 DNA sequence: TGTGCCAGCAGTGAGCAACAGGGGCCTCTTACCCAGCAGTACTTC. Its protein is CASSEQQGPLTQQYF. This chain joins TRBV2 and TRBJ2-7; TRBD1 matches 7 bases. The CDR3 has 15 amino acids. J gave up 8 bases and V 3 bases, and 13 bases lay outside the gene matches. Germline V gene data show CDR1 as SNHLY and CDR2 as FYNNEI.

This chain connects TRBV6-5 to TRBJ1-1, with D possibly being TRBD1 (6 bases). Germline CDR1 reads MNHEY; CDR2 reads SVGAGI. Trimming removed 2 bases from V and 0 bases from J, with 13 bases in between. The CDR3 consists of 16 residues. The CDR3 bases are TGTGCCAGCAGTTACGAATCGGACAGATTGAACACTGAAGCTTTCTTT. It yields the protein CASSYESDRLNTEAFF.

The genes are TRBV23-1 and TRBJ2-7; TRBD2 might be the D (6 bases). TRBV23-1 carries the ORF label, with uncertain function. There are 18 residues in the CDR3. Trimming removed 0 bases at V and 4 bases at J, with 22 bases between. The CDR3 nucleotides are TGCGCCAGCAGTCAATCCGGGGGTTTGGCTAGGGAGGAGTACGAGCAGTACGTC. It specifies CASSQSGGLAREEYEQYV.

This clone was picked up a small number of times. This sequence joins TRBV6-5 and TRBJ2-7; D gene unclear. CDR1 and CDR2 (germline): MNHEY, SVGAGI. The CDR3 totals 12 residues. The V and J ends lost 1 base and 7 bases respectively, with 8 bases between them. In DNA form, the CDR3 reads TGTGCCAGCAGTTACTATCTGGAGGAGCAGTACTTC. It translates to CASSYYLEEQYF.

The table lists this clone with many counts. The chain recombines TRBV9 with TRBJ2-6, with D uncertain. Germline-derived CDR1 and CDR2 are SGDLS and YYNGEE. Between the trimmed V and J ends, which lost 0 bases and 0 bases, there was a span of 7 bases. The CDR3 sequence is 16 residues long. The CDR3 loop is CASSVDSSSGANVLTF. The DNA for the CDR3 is TGTGCCAGCAGCGTAGACAGCAGCTCTGGGGCCAACGTCCTGACTTTC.

This clone has ten or more counts. This chain connects TRBV28 to TRBJ2-1; TRBD1 agrees at 9 bases. The germline gives CDR1 MDHEN, CDR2 SYDVKM. V shed 2 bases, J shed 6 bases, and the junction held 11 bases outside the gene matches. CDR3 length: 17 amino acids. The CDR3 protein is CASSLISSGGQGNEQFF. In nucleotides, the CDR3 is TGTGCCAGCAGTTTAATTAGTTCCGGGGGACAGGGCAATGAGCAGTTCTTC.

In this sample, this clone turned up a few times. The rearrangement joins TRBV7-2 to TRBJ2-3; no reliable D call. Germline V lookup: CDR1 SGHTA, CDR2 FQGNSA. The CDR3 is made up of 13 amino acids. V gave up 5 bases and J gave up 6 bases, with 12 bases separating them. The CDR3 sequence: CASSVGPPDTQYF. In nucleotides, the CDR3 is TGTGCCAGCAGCGTAGGCCCGCCCGATACGCAGTATTTT.

This clone has at least ten counts. The genes are TRBV2 and TRBJ2-1; D is ambiguous. Germline-derived CDR1 and CDR2 are SNHLY and FYNNEI. CDR3 length: 15 amino acids. Deletions cut 3 bases from V and 7 bases from J, with 16 bases between. In DNA form, the CDR3 reads TGTGCCAGCAGTGAGGAACGGCTAGTCAGGAATGAGCAGTTCTTC. This encodes CASSEERLVRNEQFF.

The genes are TRBV11-2 and TRBJ2-5; tentatively, D is TRBD1 (5 bases). The germline CDR1 and CDR2 sequences are SGHAT and FQNNGV. The CDR3 totals 13 residues. Trimming removed 5 bases at V and 0 bases at J, with 7 bases between. The CDR3 bases are TGTGCCAGCAGCCCAGGGTACCAAGAGACCCAGTACTTC. Encoded protein: CASSPGYQETQYF.

The chain carries TRBV5-1 and TRBJ2-5; D gene ambiguous. The CDR3 covers 14 residues. Germline CDR1 is SGHRS and CDR2 is YFSETQ. With 0 bases removed from V and 3 bases from J, the gap between germline ends came to 9 bases. The CDR3 protein is CASSLEGIEETQYF. The CDR3 nucleotides are TGCGCCAGCAGCTTGGAAGGGATCGAAGAGACCCAGTACTTC.